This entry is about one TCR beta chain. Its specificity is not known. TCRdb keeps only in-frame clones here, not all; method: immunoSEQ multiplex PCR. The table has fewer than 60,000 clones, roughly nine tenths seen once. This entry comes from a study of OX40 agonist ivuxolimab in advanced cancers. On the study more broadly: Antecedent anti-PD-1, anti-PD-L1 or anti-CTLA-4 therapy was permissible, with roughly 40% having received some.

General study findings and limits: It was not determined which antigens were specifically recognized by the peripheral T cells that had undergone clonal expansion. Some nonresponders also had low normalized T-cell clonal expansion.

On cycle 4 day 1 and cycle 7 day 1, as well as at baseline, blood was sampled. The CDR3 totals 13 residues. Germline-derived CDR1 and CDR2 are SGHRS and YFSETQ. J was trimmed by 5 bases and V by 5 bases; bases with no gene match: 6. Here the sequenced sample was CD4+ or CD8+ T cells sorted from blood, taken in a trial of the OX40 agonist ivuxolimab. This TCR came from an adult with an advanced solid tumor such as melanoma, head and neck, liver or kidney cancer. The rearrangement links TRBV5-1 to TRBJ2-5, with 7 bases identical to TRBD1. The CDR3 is CASRWDRVETQYF. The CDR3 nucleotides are TGCGCCAGCAGATGGGACAGAGTGGAGACCCAGTACTTC.